These 13 T cell receptor beta chains were sequenced from one sample in a study of blood T cell repertoires in COVID-19. Sequenced by immunoSEQ multiplex PCR; TCRdb stores in-frame clones only, minus some. This sample has a few hundred thousand clones; about 89% occur once, and the top ten carry more than 9%. The sequenced sample consisted of peripheral blood. Receptors originate from a woman in her twenties or thirties with COVID-19, enrolled during active disease.

This chain uses TRBV2 with TRBJ2-7; D gene uncertain. CDR3 length: 13 amino acids. Deletions cut 6 bases from V and 2 bases from J, with 11 bases between. Germline lookup yields CDR1 SNHLY and CDR2 FYNNEI. The CDR3 sequence: CASRGDPTYEQYF. CDR3 nucleotides: TGTGCCAGCAGGGGCGACCCCACCTACGAGCAGTACTTC.

A single count supports this clone. The V call is TRBV18, the J call TRBJ1-5, with TRBD1 matching over 7 bases. The CDR3 has 14 amino acids. Germline values: CDR1 KGHSH, CDR2 LQKENI. Unmatched junction bases numbered 4, after V lost 2 bases and J lost 6 bases. The CDR3 region is CASSPVQGGQPQHF. The CDR3 DNA reads as TGTGCCAGCTCACCAGTTCAGGGGGGTCAGCCCCAGCATTTT.

This clone was counted between two and nine times. The rearrangement links TRBV7-9 to TRBJ2-1; 12 nucleotides agree with TRBD2. V shed 0 bases, J shed 6 bases, and the junction held 3 bases outside the gene matches. Germline V gives CDR1 SEHNR, CDR2 FQNEAQ (reference sequence). The CDR3 is 16 residues long. CDR3 nucleotides: TGTGCCAGCAGCTTAGCCACTAGCGGGAGGAGCAATGAGCAGTTCTTC. Protein: CASSLATSGRSNEQFF.

Of note for this clone: The sample contains more than one DNA sequence encoding this CDR3. This chain joins TRBV28 and TRBJ2-7; tentatively, D is TRBD1 (5 bases). V shed 2 bases and J shed 0 bases, with 5 bases lying between them. Germline V gene sequence: CDR1 MDHEN, CDR2 SYDVKM. The CDR3 consists of 13 residues. The CDR3 loop is CASSLDSSYEQYF. The CDR3 DNA sequence: TGTGCCAGCAGTTTAGACAGCTCCTACGAGCAGTACTTC.

The genes are TRBV10-2 and TRBJ2-1; 14 nucleotides align to TRBD2. Germline V CDR1 and CDR2: WSHSY, SAAADI. The CDR3 is made up of 16 amino acids. J gave up 9 bases and V 2 bases, and 6 bases lay outside the gene matches. The CDR3: CASSETGLAGDSEQFF. DNA for the CDR3: TGCGCCAGCAGTGAGACGGGACTAGCGGGAGACAGTGAGCAGTTCTTC.

The chain carries TRBV30 and TRBJ1-5; 9 nucleotides match TRBD1. This CDR3 is 19 amino acids long. V shed 3 bases and J 0 bases; nucleotides not matched to a gene: 15. Germline V gene sequence: CDR1 GTSNPN, CDR2 SVGIG (reference sequence). The CDR3 region has the DNA TGTGCCTGGAGGCCGGGACAGGGACGTGGGGGGTATAGCAATCAGCCCCAGCATTTT. Its translation is CAWRPGQGRGGYSNQPQHF. The full variable domain, in which reference TRBV30 and TRBJ1-5 provide the parts outside the CDR3, is SQTIHQWPATLVQPVGSPLSLECTVEGTSNPNLYWYRQAAGRGLQLLFYSVGIGQISSEVPQNLSASRPQDRQFILSSKKLLLSDSGFYLCAWRPGQGRGGYSNQPQHFGDGTRLSIL.

This chain connects TRBV5-4 to TRBJ2-2; unclear D gene. The CDR3 loop spans 15 amino acids. The germline CDR1 and CDR2 sequences are SGHNT and YYREEE (reference sequence). The V end lost 0 bases, the J end lost 4 bases, and 10 bases lay between the germline ends. The CDR3: CASSLARSSTGELFF. The CDR3 DNA is TGTGCCAGCAGCTTGGCCCGGTCTTCCACCGGGGAGCTGTTTTTT.

The chain joins TRBV2 to TRBJ1-4; TRBD1 agrees at 9 bases. Germline loops: CDR1 SNHLY, CDR2 FYNNEI. With V trimmed by 4 bases and J by 8 bases, 8 bases remained unmatched. The CDR3 length is 15 residues. CDR3 protein: CASSGRDRVREKLFF. CDR3 nucleotides: TGTGCCAGCAGTGGAAGGGACAGGGTCCGCGAAAAACTGTTTTTT.

The genes are TRBV6-5 and TRBJ2-7; D is possibly TRBD2 (6 bases). The CDR3 sequence is 15 residues long. Germline CDR1 is MNHEY and CDR2 is SVGAGI. Trimming left V 4 bases short and J 5 bases short, with 18 bases between. CDR3 sequence: CASSSAGGGNNEQYF. The CDR3, as DNA: TGTGCCAGCAGTTCCGCCGGTGGGGGGAATAACGAGCAGTACTTC.

The genes are TRBV14 and TRBJ1-1; D gene ambiguous. The germline V gene encodes CDR1 SGHDN and CDR2 FVKESK. The V and J ends lost 2 bases and 10 bases respectively, with 14 bases between them. This CDR3 is 13 amino acids long. CDR3 bases: TGTGCCAGCAGCCAACCCGGGAGGTTCGTAGCTTTCTTT. This codes for CASSQPGRFVAFF.

This clone appeared a single time. The chain carries TRBV30 and TRBJ2-3, with 9 positions matching TRBD1. The ends lost 5 bases at V and 5 bases at J; junction bases unmatched: 11. From germline, CDR1 is GTSNPN and CDR2 SVGIG (reference sequence). The CDR3 has 15 residues. The CDR3 region is CAWVPTGGRKDTQYF. CDR3 nucleotides: TGTGCCTGGGTCCCGACAGGGGGGAGGAAAGATACGCAGTATTTT.

The chain recombines TRBV5-4 with TRBJ2-5, with TRBD2 matching over 10 bases. V lost 3 bases and J lost 2; bases outside the gene matches: 4. Germline CDR1 is SGHNT and CDR2 is YYREEE (reference sequence). The CDR3 totals 15 residues. The DNA of the CDR3 is TGTGCCAGCAGCTCGGGACTAGCGCTTCAAGAGACCCAGTACTTC. This translates into CASSSGLALQETQYF. The whole variable domain, remainder taken from reference TRBV5-4 and TRBJ2-5, is ETGVTQSPTHLIKTRGQQVTLRCSSQSGHNTVSWYQQALGQGPQFIFQYYREEENGRGNFPPRFSGLQFPNYSSELNVNALELDDSALYLCASSSGLALQETQYFGPGTRLLVL.

This chain uses TRBV2 with TRBJ2-3; D is perhaps TRBD2 (5 bases). Germline V gene sequence: CDR1 SNHLY, CDR2 FYNNEI. The CDR3 extends over 15 amino acids. Trimming took off 6 bases at V and 1 base at J, with 14 bases between the two ends. CDR3 loop: CASRGFLARTDTQYF. DNA of the CDR3: TGTGCCAGCAGGGGGTTCCTAGCCCGCACAGATACGCAGTATTTT. Variable domain in full (rest from reference TRBV2 and TRBJ2-3): EPEVTQTPSHQVTQMGQEVILRCVPISNHLYFYWYRQILGQKVEFLVSFYNNEISEKSEIFDDQFSVERPDGSNFTLKIRSTKLEDSAMYFCASRGFLARTDTQYFGPGTRLTVL.